This TCR beta chain was obtained from a study of blood T cells in healthy people across ages. Sample-barcoded 5' priming and a J-beta primer mix drove a second PCR of roughly 6 to 12 cycles. From the 5' RACE reads, TCRdb called clonotypes with MiXCR, one entry per CDR3 protein. The top ten clones hold 10% to 12% of a sample with roughly 1.6 million distinct CDR3 sequences, around 35% of them seen once. V shed 10 bases and J shed 2 bases, with 21 bases lying between them. In germline, CDR1 is MDHEN, CDR2 SYDVKM. The CDR3 has 15 amino acids. The chain carries TRBV28 and TRBJ2-7; D possibly matches TRBD1 or TRBD2 (5 bases each). What was sequenced was blood. The receptor was derived from a woman in her 30s in good health. The CDR3 region has the DNA TGTGCCACCAATCCCTCCCGGGGCGGAACCTACGAGCAGTACTTC. Its translation is CATNPSRGGTYEQYF.